This passage covers 5 T cell receptor beta chains from one sample sequenced in a study of radiation and T cells in renal cell carcinoma. This sample's treatment: treatment-naive control, cytoreductive nephrectomy. Profiled with immunoSEQ multiplex PCR; TCRdb holds only in-frame clones, not every one. The table records approximately 16,000 clones, 56% of them present only once. Source: tumor tissue, taken from a patient whose treatment was nephrectomy without radiotherapy. The receptors were gathered from a man in his fifties with renal cell carcinoma.

The chain links TRBV7-2 to TRBJ1-5, with TRBD1 matching over 9 bases. Trimming cost V 3 bases and J 1 base; bases outside gene matches: 7. The CDR3 loop spans 17 amino acids. Germline values: CDR1 SGHTA, CDR2 FQGNSA. This CDR3 reads CASSFSGTGFSNQPQHF. CDR3 bases: TGTGCCAGCAGCTTCTCCGGGACAGGGTTCAGCAATCAGCCCCAGCATTTT.

This chain joins TRBV10-3 and TRBJ2-5; 8 bases map to TRBD2. V gave up 4 bases and J gave up 2 bases; unmatched junction bases: 3. The CDR3 covers 14 residues. CDR1 and CDR2 from the germline V gene are ENHRY and SYGVKD. The CDR3 DNA is TGTGCCATCAGTGTATCGGGGGGGCAAGAGACCCAGTACTTC. The encoded protein is CAISVSGGQETQYF.

The chain carries TRBV10-3 and TRBJ1-5; D may be TRBD1 (5 bases). The CDR3 spans 14 residues. CDR1 and CDR2 (germline): ENHRY, SYGVKD. The V end lost 9 bases, the J end lost 3 bases, and 15 bases lay between the germline ends. The CDR3 bases are TGTGCCATTGGGACCGAGAGGGACAATCAGCCCCAGCATTTT. It yields the protein CAIGTERDNQPQHF.

This clone is classed as medium-sized. The chain has TRBV2 and TRBJ1-2, with unresolved D. Trimming shortened V by 6 bases and J by 4 bases, and 12 bases separated the two germline ends. Germline CDR1 is SNHLY and CDR2 is FYNNEI. The length of the CDR3 is 13 residues. Here the CDR3 reads CASSAPVGYGYTF. The CDR3 region has the DNA TGTGCCAGCAGCGCCCCCGTTGGCTATGGCTACACCTTC. The full variable domain, rest sourced from reference TRBV2 and TRBJ1-2, is EPEVTQTPSHQVTQMGQEVILRCVPISNHLYFYWYRQILGQKVEFLVSFYNNEISEKSEIFDDQFSVERPDGSNFTLKIRSTKLEDSAMYFCASSAPVGYGYTFGSGTRLTVV.

J is TRBJ1-1 and V is TRBV14, with no clear D. This CDR3 has 12 amino acids. The ends were cut back, 4 bases at V and 6 bases at J, with 9 bases in the middle. Germline V gene sequence: CDR1 SGHDN, CDR2 FVKESK. CDR3 in amino acids: CASSLYEAEAFF. The CDR3 bases are TGTGCCAGCAGCCTTTATGAGGCTGAAGCTTTCTTT.